A single sample is the source of the 8 T cell receptor beta chains below, sequenced in a study of post-analysis software for immune sequencing data. Whole-study findings and limits: Compared with controls, patients had more of about five TRBV segments, including TRBV5-6, TRBV5-1 and TRBV20-1.

Carried by the TCR beta cDNA libraries were unique molecular identifiers. TCRdb re-called the PCR reads through MiXCR, storing one row per CDR3 protein. Found here are hundreds of thousands of distinct CDR3 sequences, roughly 29% of them singletons; the top ten hold around 0.6%. These receptors have no identified antigens. Specimen: blood. These receptors were obtained from a girl aged 5-17 years with multiple sclerosis.

There are a few counts of this clonotype. This chain joins TRBV5-1 and TRBJ2-1; the match to TRBD2 covers 9 bases. Germline V CDR1 and CDR2: SGHRS, YFSETQ. The V gene end was trimmed by 4 bases and the J gene end by 2 bases; junction bases not matched to a gene: 4. The CDR3 spans 15 residues. The CDR3 DNA reads TGCGCCAGCAGCAAAGCTAGCGGGACCTACAATGAGCAGTTCTTC. Protein: CASSKASGTYNEQFF. The full variable domain, rest sourced from reference TRBV5-1 and TRBJ2-1, is KAGVTQTPRYLIKTRGQQVTLSCSPISGHRSVSWYQQTPGQGLQFLFEYFSETQRNKGNFPGRFSGRQFSNSRSEMNVSTLELGDSALYLCASSKASGTYNEQFFGPGTRLTVL.

The CDR3 bases are TGTGCCAGCAGCCATGCCTTTTCGGGGACTGAAGCTTTCTTT. This translates into CASSHAFSGTEAFF. This rearrangement joins TRBV7-9 to TRBJ1-1, with D uncertain. Trimming pared 5 bases from V and 5 bases from J, leaving 15 bases between. Germline values: CDR1 SEHNR, CDR2 FQNEAQ (reference sequence). This CDR3 is built from 14 residues.

A few counts support this clonotype. This sequence joins TRBV5-6 and TRBJ1-3; no firm D call. Germline V gene sequence: CDR1 SGHDT, CDR2 YYEEEE. Trimming removed 0 bases at V and 1 base at J, with 2 bases between. The length of the CDR3 is 13 residues. The CDR3 DNA sequence: TGTGCCAGCAGCTTGGGGTCTGGAAACACCATATATTTT. It yields the protein CASSLGSGNTIYF.

V gene TRBV19 combines with J gene TRBJ1-5; a weak D match, TRBD1 (5 bases). The V gene lost 4 bases and the J gene lost 7 bases, with 11 bases spanning the gap. The germline gives CDR1 LNHDA, CDR2 SQIVND (reference sequence). The CDR3 is 13 residues long. The CDR3 spells CASSTGREQPQHF. CDR3 bases: TGTGCCAGTAGTACGGGACGTGAACAGCCCCAGCATTTT. Full variable domain (remainder filled in from reference TRBV19 and TRBJ1-5): DGGITQSPKYLFRKEGQNVTLSCEQNLNHDAMYWYRQDPGQGLRLIYYSQIVNDFQKGDIAEGYSVSREKKESFPLTVTSAQKNPTAFYLCASSTGREQPQHFGDGTRLSIL.

The chain recombines TRBV29-1 with TRBJ2-1; D might be TRBD1 (5 bases). Trimming took 5 bases from V and 4 from J, leaving 9 bases between them. This CDR3 has 12 amino acids. Germline assignment: CDR1 SQVTM and CDR2 ANQGSEA. In DNA, the CDR3 is TGCAGCGTTAATACAGGATACAATGAGCAGTTCTTC. Its protein is CSVNTGYNEQFF.

This rearrangement joins TRBV6-2 or TRBV6-3 to TRBJ1-5, with D tentatively TRBD1 (6 bases). Germline V gives CDR1 MNHEY, CDR2 SVGEGT. Trimming took 2 bases from V and 1 from J, leaving 9 bases between them. The CDR3 contains 15 residues. CDR3 residues: CASSYRGQSNQPQHF. CDR3 coding DNA: TGTGCCAGCAGTTACCGGGGGCAAAGCAATCAGCCCCAGCATTTT.

The rearrangement joins TRBV24-1 to TRBJ1-5; 8 bases fit TRBD1. J lost 1 base, V lost 4 bases, and 2 bases had no gene match. Per the germline V gene, CDR1 is KGHDR and CDR2 is SFDVKD. There are 15 residues in the CDR3. The CDR3, as DNA: TGTGCCACCAGTGAGCGGACAGGGAGCAATCAGCCCCAGCATTTT. This codes for CATSERTGSNQPQHF.

The chain couples TRBV7-9 to TRBJ2-3; 10 positions match TRBD2. Germline V CDR1 and CDR2: SEHNR, FQNEAQ (reference sequence). The V gene end was trimmed by 4 bases and the J gene end by 1 base; junction bases not matched to a gene: 5. This CDR3 has 16 amino acids. The CDR3 bases are TGTGCCAGCAGCTCCCTACTAGCGGGGCGCACAGATACGCAGTATTTT. Translating gives CASSSLLAGRTDTQYF.